The 26 T cell receptor beta chains below all came from one sample that was sequenced in a study of CD8 T cells in ankylosing spondylitis. MiXCR, run by TCRdb on the 5' RACE reads, gives a single entry per CDR3 protein. Of about 240,000 distinct CDR3 sequences in the sample, around 9.1% were seen once. The specimen was blood, either unsorted or a sorted T cell fraction (not recorded which). These receptors all stem from a male donor with ankylosing spondylitis or in good health (not recorded which).

This clonotype appeared many times. V gene TRBV20-1 combines with J gene TRBJ2-2; TRBD2 matches at 9 bases. CDR3 size: 14 residues. Germline CDR1 and CDR2: DFQATT and SNEGSKA (reference sequence). V lost 1 base to trimming and J lost 6 bases; unmatched junction nucleotides: 3. The CDR3 DNA sequence: TGCAGTGCTAGAGTCGCTAGCGGGGCCGGGGAGCTGTTTTTT. Translated, it gives CSARVASGAGELFF.

This clonotype was picked up many times. This chain joins TRBV29-1 and TRBJ1-2; a possible D gene is TRBD1 (5 bases). Trimming took off 0 bases at V and 4 bases at J, with 9 bases between the two ends. This CDR3 has 13 amino acids. Per germline, CDR1 SQVTM and CDR2 ANQGSEA. CDR3 DNA sequence: TGCAGCGTTGAAGAGGCCGGGGCCTATGGCTACACCTTC. Translation: CSVEEAGAYGYTF.

This clonotype was found many times. The chain is built from TRBV29-1 and TRBJ1-1, with a possible D match to TRBD1 (5 bases). V lost 2 bases and J 5 bases, leaving 9 bases between the germline ends. Germline lookup yields CDR1 SQVTM and CDR2 ANQGSEA. The CDR3 runs to 12 residues. In DNA, the CDR3 is TGCAGCGTTGAACAGGGTTCGACTGAAGCTTTCTTT. Its protein is CSVEQGSTEAFF.

The table lists this clonotype with many counts. The chain is built from TRBV29-1 and TRBJ2-5; 9 nucleotides agree with TRBD1. The junction had 6 bases not matched to a gene; V was cut back by 6 bases and J by 1 base. Germline values: CDR1 SQVTM, CDR2 ANQGSEA. This CDR3 contains 14 residues. The CDR3: CSVVGTGFQETQYF. The DNA of the CDR3 is TGCAGCGTAGTCGGGACAGGGTTCCAAGAGACCCAGTACTTC.

This clonotype was recorded many times. The chain employs TRBV5-1 and TRBJ1-1; D gene ambiguous. The germline CDR1 and CDR2 sequences are SGHRS and YFSETQ. The CDR3 has 12 residues. The V end lost 0 bases, the J end lost 7 bases, and 7 bases lay between the germline ends. CDR3: CASSLGNVEAFF. The DNA of the CDR3 is TGCGCCAGCAGCTTGGGGAACGTTGAAGCTTTCTTT.

The sample holds many counts of this clonotype. The gene calls are TRBV5-5 and TRBJ1-1; 10 bases agree with TRBD1. Germline V CDR1 and CDR2: SGHKS, YYEKEE (reference sequence). The CDR3 contains 15 residues. V gave up 4 bases and J gave up 3 bases; unmatched junction bases: 6. This CDR3 is CASSLTGGYDTEAFF. For the CDR3, the DNA is TGTGCCAGCAGCCTGACAGGGGGCTACGACACTGAAGCTTTCTTT. The full variable domain, its missing parts supplied by reference TRBV5-5 and TRBJ1-1, is DAGVTQSPTHLIKTRGQQVTLRCSPISGHKSVSWYQQVLGQGPQFIFQYYEKEERGRGNFPDRFSARQFPNYSSELNVNALLLGDSALYLCASSLTGGYDTEAFFGQGTRLTVV.

This clonotype has ten or more counts. CDR3 in DNA: TGCAGTGCTAGAGATTGGCGCGGCGTCACCGGGGAGCTGTTTTTT. The encoded protein is CSARDWRGVTGELFF. This chain joins TRBV20-1 and TRBJ2-2; D is ambiguous. The CDR3 is 15 residues long. Between the trimmed V and J ends, which lost 0 bases and 4 bases, there was a span of 12 bases. CDR1 and CDR2 from the germline V gene are DFQATT and SNEGSKA (reference sequence).

This clonotype appeared many times. The chain combines TRBV5-5 with TRBJ2-3; TRBD2 is a possible D gene (6 bases). CDR3 size: 16 residues. From germline, CDR1 is SGHKS and CDR2 YYEKEE (reference sequence). Trimming took 0 bases from V and 3 from J, leaving 14 bases between them. CDR3 sequence (DNA): TGTGCCAGCAGCTTGGCCCCTGCAGGGAGGACAGATACGCAGTATTTT. The encoded protein is CASSLAPAGRTDTQYF.

This clonotype was counted only a few times. The gene calls are TRBV20-1 and TRBJ2-1; 10 nucleotides agree with TRBD1. Germline-derived CDR1 and CDR2 are DFQATT and SNEGSKA (reference sequence). The J segment lost 6 bases and the V segment lost 0 bases, leaving 5 bases of the junction unmatched. The CDR3 covers 15 residues. Written as DNA, the CDR3 is TGCAGTGCTAGAGATGAAGGACAGGGGGTCAATGAGCAGTTCTTC. Translated: CSARDEGQGVNEQFF.

The chain carries TRBV12-3 or TRBV12-4 and TRBJ2-2; tentative D call: TRBD2 (5 bases). V was cut by 4 bases and J by 0 bases, with 18 bases left in between. The CDR3 loop spans 18 amino acids. CDR3 sequence: CASSSPGSPLSNTGELFF. Here the CDR3 DNA reads TGTGCCAGCAGTTCCCCGGGATCGCCACTTTCGAACACCGGGGAGCTGTTTTTT.

This clonotype came up many times. This chain connects TRBV7-6 to TRBJ2-2; no firm D call. Germline CDR1 and CDR2: SGHVS and FNYEAQ. The CDR3 loop spans 15 amino acids. Trimming pared 2 bases from V and 0 bases from J, leaving 7 bases between. CDR3 bases: TGTGCCAGCAGCTTATTAGGCACGAACACCGGGGAGCTGTTTTTT. It is translated as CASSLLGTNTGELFF.

This chain uses TRBV5-6 with TRBJ2-1; D gene unclear. This CDR3 is built from 14 residues. Germline CDR1 SGHDT, CDR2 YYEEEE. Trimming shortened V by 6 bases and J by 0 bases, and 10 bases separated the two germline ends. CDR3 bases: TGTGCCAGCACCCCTAGGAGCTCCTACAATGAGCAGTTCTTC. Translating it yields CASTPRSSYNEQFF.

This clonotype has more than one count but fewer than ten. V is TRBV7-6 and J is TRBJ2-5, with 7 bases aligning to TRBD1. Germline CDR1 SGHVS, CDR2 FNYEAQ. V shed 3 bases and J 4 bases; nucleotides not matched to a gene: 11. The CDR3 loop spans 16 amino acids. DNA for the CDR3: TGTGCCAGCAGCTTGGGTTCGTCGGACAGGAGAGAGACCCAGTACTTC. Translated: CASSLGSSDRRETQYF.

This clonotype was detected only a few times. The chain uses TRBV9 and TRBJ2-5; 8 bases are shared with TRBD1. V was clipped by 0 bases and J by 4 bases; unmatched bases: 5. In germline, CDR1 is SGDLS, CDR2 YYNGEE. This CDR3 has 15 residues. The CDR3, as DNA: TGTGCCAGCAGCGTAGCAGGGGGCGAGGGAGAGACCCAGTACTTC. Protein sequence: CASSVAGGEGETQYF.

V is TRBV11-3 and J is TRBJ2-7, with 9 bases aligning to TRBD2. The CDR3 totals 14 residues. The trim removed 10 bases at V and 6 bases at J, leaving 13 bases unmatched. Per germline, CDR1 SGHNT and CDR2 YENEEA. The DNA for the CDR3 is TGTGCCATCACCACAGCGGGAGGTTTGTCCGAGCAGTACTTC. It codes for CAITTAGGLSEQYF.

The sample holds many counts of this clonotype. The genes are TRBV20-1 and TRBJ2-2; TRBD1 aligns across 10 bases. The CDR3 runs 13 residues. Unmatched junction bases numbered 4, after V lost 6 bases and J lost 6 bases. Germline V gives CDR1 DFQATT, CDR2 SNEGSKA (reference sequence). As DNA, the CDR3 is TGCAGTGCGGACAGGGGGAGGGCCGGGGAGCTGTTTTTT. Its translation: CSADRGRAGELFF.

In this sample, this clonotype turned up many times. The chain employs TRBV29-1 and TRBJ2-1, with D maybe TRBD2 (5 bases). Germline V gene sequence: CDR1 SQVTM, CDR2 ANQGSEA. The CDR3 totals 12 residues. V was pared by 5 bases and J by 9 bases, with 14 bases between. The CDR3 here is CSVPGGPSEQFF. The CDR3 DNA reads as TGCAGCGTTCCAGGAGGTCCGAGTGAGCAGTTCTTC.

This clonotype was counted many times. The chain carries TRBV20-1 and TRBJ2-3; 8 nucleotides line up with TRBD2. In germline, CDR1 is DFQATT, CDR2 SNEGSKA (reference sequence). The V segment lost 6 bases and the J segment 2 bases; nucleotides outside the gene matches: 13. The CDR3 runs to 16 residues. The CDR3 region is CSAPGGPRQNTDTQYF. The CDR3, as DNA: TGCAGTGCCCCGGGGGGGCCAAGACAGAACACAGATACGCAGTATTTT.

Worth noting for this clonotype: Since a much larger clone is just one base distant, this may be a read error. This sequence joins TRBV9 and TRBJ1-2; D is uncertain. This CDR3 contains 13 residues. Looked up from germline, CDR1 is SGDLS and CDR2 is YYNGEE. The CDR3 coding sequence is TGTGCCAGCAGCCGCACAGCAAACTATGGCTACGCCTTC. It translates to CASSRTANYGYAF.

In its sample, this clonotype was seen many times. The rearrangement links TRBV27 to TRBJ2-7, with D perhaps assigned TRBD1 or TRBD2 (5 bases each). Trimming pared 4 bases from V and 3 bases from J, leaving 13 bases between. This CDR3 region has 14 residues. Germline loops: CDR1 MNHEY, CDR2 SMNVEV (reference sequence). CDR3 in amino acids: CASSSGTEVYEQYF. The DNA for the CDR3 is TGTGCCAGCAGTTCCGGGACGGAAGTCTACGAGCAGTACTTC.

This clonotype has a count of ten or more. The chain joins TRBV20-1 to TRBJ2-5, with D uncertain. V shed 5 bases and J shed 2 bases, with 6 bases lying between them. The CDR3 runs to 11 residues. Germline V gives CDR1 DFQATT, CDR2 SNEGSKA (reference sequence). The CDR3 DNA sequence: TGCAGTGCTCTTCGACAAGAGACCCAGTACTTC. As protein: CSALRQETQYF.

This clonotype showed up many times. The V and J genes are TRBV9 and TRBJ2-3; D is unclear. CDR1 is SGDLS and CDR2 is YYNGEE in the germline V gene. This CDR3 spans 15 amino acids. V gave up 0 bases and J gave up 0 bases, with 8 bases separating them. Here the CDR3 reads CASSVGRRSTDTQYF. As DNA, the CDR3 is TGTGCCAGCAGCGTAGGACGGCGTAGCACAGATACGCAGTATTTT.

With respect to this clonotype: A read error may explain this, as a much larger clone is one base away. The rearrangement uses TRBV20-1 and TRBJ2-1; a possible D gene is TRBD1 (5 bases). The germline V gene has CDR1 DFQATT and CDR2 SNEGSKA (reference sequence). CDR3 size: 12 residues. DNA for the CDR3: TGCAGTGCTAATGGGGCGTCCAATGGGCAGTTCTTC. This sequence encodes CSANGASNGQFF.

This clonotype occurred many times. The V and J genes are TRBV10-3 and TRBJ1-5; D not resolved. In germline, CDR1 is ENHRY, CDR2 SYGVKD. The ends were cut back, 0 bases at V and 2 bases at J, with 11 bases in the middle. The CDR3 loop spans 16 amino acids. CDR3 region: CAISESRLSGNQPQHF. DNA of the CDR3: TGTGCCATCAGTGAGTCGCGGCTTTCCGGCAATCAGCCCCAGCATTTT.

In this sample, this clonotype turned up many times. The chain uses TRBV7-2 and TRBJ2-1; D unclear. CDR1 and CDR2 (germline): SGHTA, FQGNSA. V was trimmed by 3 bases and J by 4 bases, leaving 13 bases between them. This CDR3 is 15 amino acids long. Here the CDR3 reads CASSFPSPRYNEQFF. CDR3 DNA: TGTGCCAGCAGCTTCCCCTCCCCCCGTTACAATGAGCAGTTCTTC.

This clonotype turned up a few times. This chain uses TRBV4-3 with TRBJ2-3; D gene unclear. CDR3 length equals 15 residues. Trimming took 1 base from V and 2 from J, leaving 10 bases between them. CDR1 and CDR2 from the germline V gene are LGHNA and YSLEER. CDR3 protein: CASSQVGSHTDTQYF. CDR3 DNA: TGCGCCAGCAGCCAAGTTGGCAGCCACACAGATACGCAGTATTTT.